A selection of T cell receptor beta chains follows, all from one sample in a study of CD8 T cells in ankylosing spondylitis. MiXCR, run by TCRdb on the 5' RACE reads, gives a single entry per CDR3 protein. The data contain a few hundred thousand distinct CDR3 sequences, more than 20% of them seen just once; the ten biggest clones take up 16%. The sample taken for sequencing was blood, either unsorted or a sorted T cell fraction (not recorded which). All receptors come from a male donor with ankylosing spondylitis. CDR3s include the opening cysteine and the closing phenylalanine or tryptophan. The order of the fields is V gene, J gene, D gene, clone size, CDR3 DNA, CDR3 protein. A D gene is named only where the DNA matches it firmly. Size is omitted from some rows. Given values are once, few, many or a class for expanded clones.

TRBV3-1	TRBJ1-5	-	-	TGTGCCAGCAGCCAAAGTCTGGGGGCCTATCAGCCCCAGCATTTT	CASSQSLGAYQPQHF
TRBV7-3	TRBJ1-2	-	-	TGTGCCAGCAGCTTTGATGGGGTTGGCTATGGCTACACCTTC	CASSFDGVGYGYTF
TRBV29-1	TRBJ2-1	-	-	TGCAGCGTTGAAGTCAGCAATGAGCAGTTCTTC	CSVEVSNEQFF
TRBV7-8	TRBJ2-3	TRBD2	-	TGTGCCAGCAGCCCCAGAACCGGGACTAGCGGGAGAGATACGCAGTATTTT	CASSPRTGTSGRDTQYF
TRBV6-1	TRBJ2-2	TRBD2	few	TGTGCCGGACGACTAGCGGGAGATCACGGGGAGCTGTTTTTT	CAGRLAGDHGELFF
TRBV5-1	TRBJ2-3	-	-	TGCGCCAGCAGCTTGGACGGGAGCCCTGAGAAAGATACGCAGTATTTT	CASSLDGSPEKDTQYF
TRBV28	TRBJ2-7	-	few	TGTGCCAGCACCTTTAGGGGGGTCAACTACGAGCAGTACTTC	CASTFRGVNYEQYF
TRBV12-3/TRBV12-4	TRBJ2-5	-	-	TGTGCCAGCAGTTTGTATGGGAGTTCGGCGGAACAAGAGACCCAGTACTTC	CASSLYGSSAEQETQYF
TRBV9	TRBJ2-3	TRBD2	few	TGTGCCAGCAGCGCTTCTAGCGGGAGTCTCGATACGCAGTATTTT	CASSASSGSLDTQYF
TRBV2	TRBJ1-2	-	few	TGTGCCAGCAGTCAGGACAGCCCAAAAAGCTATGGCTACACCTTC	CASSQDSPKSYGYTF
TRBV2	TRBJ2-3	TRBD2	-	TGTGCCAGCAGTGAGATTAGCGGGAGGGCCACAGATACGCAGTATTTT	CASSEISGRATDTQYF
TRBV18	TRBJ2-5	-	-	TGTGCCAGCTCACCCCTCGGACTGGAGGAGACCCAGTACTTC	CASSPLGLEETQYF
TRBV4-3	TRBJ2-2	TRBD2	few	TGCGCCAGCAGCCAAGATTGGGTGGGAGGGCCCTCGGCCGGGGAGCTGTTTTTT	CASSQDWVGGPSAGELFF
TRBV2	TRBJ1-1	-	few	TGTGCCAGCAGTGCGAGCCTGAACACTGAAGCTTTCTTT	CASSASLNTEAFF
TRBV20-1	TRBJ2-5	-	-	TGCAGTGCTAGACTAGGAGAGACCCAGTACTTC	CSARLGETQYF
TRBV4-1	TRBJ1-2	TRBD1	few	TGCGCCAGCAGCCAAGACAGGGGGACGGGTGGCTACACCTTC	CASSQDRGTGGYTF
TRBV7-6	TRBJ2-3	-	-	TGTGCCAGCAGTCCAGGACTTAGTTCAGATACGCAGTATTTT	CASSPGLSSDTQYF
TRBV11-2	TRBJ2-1	-	few	TGTGCCAGCAGCCCACTCCGGACAAATGAGCAGTTCTTC	CASSPLRTNEQFF
TRBV20-1	TRBJ2-1	-	few	TGCAGTGCTAGTTCCAGCAAAGCCTACAATGAGCAGTTCTTC	CSASSSKAYNEQFF
TRBV5-6	TRBJ2-7	TRBD1	-	TGTGCCAGCAGCCGCCCCGGGACAGGGGGCCCTAGCTCCTACGAGCAGTACTTC	CASSRPGTGGPSSYEQYF
TRBV29-1	TRBJ2-4	TRBD2	many	TGCAGCGTTGAACTCACAGCGGGAGTCGGGATTCAGTACTTC	CSVELTAGVGIQYF
TRBV6-5	TRBJ2-5	-	few	TGTGCCAGCAGTTCACAGTTTTCCCAAGAGACCCAGTACTTC	CASSSQFSQETQYF
TRBV3-1	TRBJ2-3	TRBD1	-	TGTGCCAGCAGCCACTACAGGGGGGACACAGATACGCAGTATTTT	CASSHYRGDTDTQYF
TRBV29-1	TRBJ2-1	-	-	TGCAGCGTTGATGGCTTTGTTAGCAAAGGGGGTTACAATGAGCAGTTCTTC	CSVDGFVSKGGYNEQFF
TRBV12-3/TRBV12-4	TRBJ1-5	-	few	TGTGCCAGCAGTTTTGAGGCCTCGGATAATCAGCCCCAGCATTTT	CASSFEASDNQPQHF
TRBV7-9	TRBJ1-1	-	-	TGTGCCAGCAGCTTAGCGCTTCAAGGGAGGAGGACTGAAGCTTTCTTT	CASSLALQGRRTEAFF
TRBV12-3/TRBV12-4	TRBJ1-2	-	few	TGTGCCAGCAGTTTAACAGGACTGGGCGGCTACACCTTC	CASSLTGLGGYTF
TRBV7-8	TRBJ2-5	TRBD2	few	TGTGCCAGCAGCCCCCGGACTAGCGGGAGTGGGGGCCAAGAGACCCAGTACTTC	CASSPRTSGSGGQETQYF
TRBV10-3	TRBJ2-7	-	many	TGTGCCATCAGTGGGGGTTACGAGCAGTACTTC	CAISGGYEQYF
TRBV29-1	TRBJ2-5	-	few	TGCAGCGTTGAAGTCGGGGGGCGACATCAAGAGACCCAGTACTTC	CSVEVGGRHQETQYF
TRBV18	TRBJ2-4	TRBD2	-	TGTGCCAGCTCACCTTCAGCGGGAGTAACAAACATTCAGTACTTC	CASSPSAGVTNIQYF
TRBV7-7	TRBJ2-2	-	-	TGTGCTAGCAGCTTAGGCGGGACCACCGGGGAGCTGTTTTTT	CASSLGGTTGELFF
TRBV9	TRBJ2-3	-	few	TGTGCCAGCAGCCCCCAACGCTCAGCCGGCACAGATACGCAGTATTTT	CASSPQRSAGTDTQYF
TRBV12-3/TRBV12-4	TRBJ1-5	-	-	TGTGCCAGCAGCCTCCGGGCCGATAGCAATCAGCCCCAGCATTTT	CASSLRADSNQPQHF
TRBV3-1	TRBJ2-2	-	many	TGTGCCAGCAGCCAAGTCGGGGAGCTGTTTTTT	CASSQVGELFF
TRBV10-3	TRBJ2-1	-	-	TGTGCCATCAGTGAGTCCGGGACACAAGACAATGAGCAGTTCTTC	CAISESGTQDNEQFF
TRBV5-1	TRBJ1-5	-	-	TGCGCCAGCAGCTTGGAAGCAGGGTCTAATCAGCCCCAGCATTTT	CASSLEAGSNQPQHF
TRBV20-1	TRBJ2-1	TRBD2	-	TGCAGTGCTAGCGACCTAGCGGGAGACCCCTACAATGAGCAGTTCTTC	CSASDLAGDPYNEQFF
TRBV7-2	TRBJ2-3	-	few	TGTGCCAGCAGCTTAATCATCTCAGCGGCAGATACGCAGTATTTT	CASSLIISAADTQYF
TRBV6-1	TRBJ1-2	-	few	TGTGCCAGCTCTTTGGCCGACTATGGCTACACCTTC	CASSLADYGYTF
TRBV18	TRBJ2-1	-	many	TGTGCCAGCTCACCGGGGGGACAGAAGGACCACTATGAGCAGTTCTTC	CASSPGGQKDHYEQFF
TRBV2	TRBJ1-2	TRBD1	-	TGTGCCAGCAGTGGGGAACGACAGGGGAGCGGCTACACCTTC	CASSGERQGSGYTF
TRBV27	TRBJ2-3	-	-	TGTGCCAGCAGTCCAACCGTAGCGAGTTGGGCAGATACGCAGTATTTT	CASSPTVASWADTQYF
TRBV4-3	TRBJ2-5	TRBD2	few	TGCGCCAGCAGCCAAGGGAACCTAGCGGGAGATGAGACCCAGTACTTC	CASSQGNLAGDETQYF
TRBV7-3	TRBJ1-5	-	-	TGTGCCAGCAGCTTATTTAGCAATCAGCCCCAGCATTTT	CASSLFSNQPQHF
TRBV5-1	TRBJ1-2	TRBD1	-	TGCGCCAGCAGCTCTGACAGGGAGAGGGGCTACACCTTC	CASSSDRERGYTF
TRBV7-9	TRBJ1-1	-	few	TGTGCCAGCAGCCGAGCAGGACGGAGGGGGATAGAAGCTTTCTTT	CASSRAGRRGIEAFF
TRBV28	TRBJ2-3	-	-	TGTGCCAGCACAGGCGGGAGCACAGATACGCAGTATTTT	CASTGGSTDTQYF
TRBV7-8	TRBJ2-3	-	few	TGTGCCAGCAGCCCAAACGCCAGGGTTAAGGCAGATACGCAGTATTTT	CASSPNARVKADTQYF
TRBV7-2	TRBJ2-7	-	-	TGTGCCAGCAGCTTAGCAAATCAGGGAGCTACCTACGAGCAGTACTTC	CASSLANQGATYEQYF
TRBV10-3	TRBJ2-7	-	few	TGTGCCATCAGCGCGATGACCTACGAGCAGTACTTC	CAISAMTYEQYF
TRBV6-1	TRBJ2-7	TRBD1	-	TGTGCCAGCAGCCAACGACAGGGAAACCACGAGCAGTACTTC	CASSQRQGNHEQYF
TRBV10-2	TRBJ2-7	-	-	TGCGCCGGAACGACTCCTTACTACGAGCAGTACTTC	CAGTTPYYEQYF
TRBV7-3	TRBJ1-1	TRBD1	few	TGTGCCAGCAGCTGGGGACAGGGCACTGAAGCTTTCTTT	CASSWGQGTEAFF
TRBV14	TRBJ1-3	-	few	TGTGCCAGCAGCCCCTACGATGAACTTCGGGACACCATATATTTT	CASSPYDELRDTIYF
TRBV19	TRBJ2-7	-	-	TGTGCCAGTAGTGGTAGCGGAGGGACCTACGAGCAGTACTTC	CASSGSGGTYEQYF
TRBV2	TRBJ2-1	-	many	TGTGCCAGCAGCAAAGAGGTGCGGATTTCCTACAATGAGCAGTTCTTC	CASSKEVRISYNEQFF
TRBV29-1	TRBJ1-1	-	-	TGCAGCGTTGAACTGGGGGGGGGGAACACTGAAGCTTTCTTT	CSVELGGGNTEAFF
TRBV2	TRBJ2-3	TRBD2	few	TGTGCCAGCAGTGAAGAAGCGGGGAACACAGATACGCAGTATTTT	CASSEEAGNTDTQYF